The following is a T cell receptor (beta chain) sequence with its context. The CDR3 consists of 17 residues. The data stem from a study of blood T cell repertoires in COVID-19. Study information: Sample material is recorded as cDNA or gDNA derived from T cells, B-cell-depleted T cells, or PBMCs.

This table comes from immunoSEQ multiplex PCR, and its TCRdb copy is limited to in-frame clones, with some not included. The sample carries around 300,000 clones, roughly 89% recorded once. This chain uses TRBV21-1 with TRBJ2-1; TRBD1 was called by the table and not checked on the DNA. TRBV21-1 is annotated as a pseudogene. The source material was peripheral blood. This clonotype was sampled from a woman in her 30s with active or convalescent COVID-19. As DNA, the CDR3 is TGTGCCAGCAGCAAAGGTATGGGCCAGGGGGACTACAATGAGCAGTTCTTC. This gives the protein CASSKGMGQGDYNEQFF.